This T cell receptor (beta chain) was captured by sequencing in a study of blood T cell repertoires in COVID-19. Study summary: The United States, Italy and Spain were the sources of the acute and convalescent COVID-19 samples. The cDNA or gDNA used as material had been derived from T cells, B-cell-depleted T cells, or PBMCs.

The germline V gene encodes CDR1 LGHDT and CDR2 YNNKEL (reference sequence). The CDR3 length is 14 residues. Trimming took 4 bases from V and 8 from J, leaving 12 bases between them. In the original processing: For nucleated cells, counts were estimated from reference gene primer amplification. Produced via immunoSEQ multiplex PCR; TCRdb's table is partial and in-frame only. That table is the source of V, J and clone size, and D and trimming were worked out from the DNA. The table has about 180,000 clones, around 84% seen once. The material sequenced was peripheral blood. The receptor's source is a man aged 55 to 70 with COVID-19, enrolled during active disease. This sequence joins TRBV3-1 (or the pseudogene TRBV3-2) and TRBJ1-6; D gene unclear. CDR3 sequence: CASSLQGRDSPLHF. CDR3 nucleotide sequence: TGTGCCAGCAGCCTACAAGGGAGGGATTCACCCCTCCACTTT.